The text below deals with one TCR beta chain. As processed by the authors: From reference gene primer amplification, estimates of nucleated cell counts were derived. Repertoires were generated with immunoSEQ multiplex PCR, while TCRdb's copy carries only in-frame clones and drops some. V and J calls plus clone size are reproduced from that table; the DNA served to infer D and trimming. The profile covers 200,000 to 250,000 clones, with approximately 91% appearing a single time and 15% to 20% taken by the ten largest. The sample originates from a study of blood T cell repertoires in COVID-19. Study details: The United States, Italy and Spain were the sources of the acute and convalescent COVID-19 samples. T cells, B-cell-depleted T cells, or PBMCs provided the cDNA or gDNA that served as material.

The Seattle patients joined while their infection was active and were tracked longitudinally afterward. V was clipped by 6 bases and J by 1 base; unmatched bases: 4. The CDR3 is 15 amino acids. CDR1 and CDR2 (germline): SNHLY, FYNNEI. The chain links TRBV2 to TRBJ1-5; 9 nucleotides align to TRBD1. The source of this sequence is a man aged 45-60 years with COVID-19, enrolled during active disease. The sequenced sample consisted of peripheral blood. CDR3 coding DNA: TGTGCCAGCAGGAGGGGGACAGGGAGCAATCAGCCCCAGCATTTT. Protein: CASRRGTGSNQPQHF.